At least ten counts were recorded for the clone carrying this TCR beta chain. Its specificity is unknown. This sample is drawn from a study of CD8 T cells in ankylosing spondylitis. Overall study findings and caveats: Matched synovial fluid from ankylosing spondylitis patients was reported to be enriched for disease-linked clones. It appeared that ankylosing spondylitis blood was characterized by a TCR beta motif of several highly homologous variants. Earlier work had already found some motif variants in reactive arthritis synovial fluid and blood. The disease-linked clones had a CD8+ phenotype and low blood frequencies.

One entry per CDR3 protein, called by TCRdb with MiXCR from the 5' RACE reads. Among about 69,000 distinct CDR3 sequences listed, approximately 5% were seen once. Trimming at V came to 5 bases and at J to 8 bases, leaving 11 bases not matched to a gene. This CDR3 has 16 amino acids. Germline assignment: CDR1 DFQATT and CDR2 SNEGSKA (reference sequence). The sequence was obtained from a male donor with ankylosing spondylitis or in good health (not recorded which). The rearrangement joins TRBV20-1 to TRBJ1-6; 11 bases are shared with TRBD1. Sample: blood, either unsorted or a sorted T cell fraction (not recorded which). CDR3 nucleotide sequence: TGCAGTGCTCACCGGACAGGGGGCTTCCGCCATTCACCCCTCCACTTT. This codes for CSAHRTGGFRHSPLHF.